Shown below are 23 T cell receptor beta chains from a single sample sequenced in a study of Ad26.COV2.S vaccination and SARS-CoV-2 variants. Noted treatment: about 20 received Ad26.COV2.S at low or high dose, single or two shots; about 5 received placebo; per-sample allocation not given. Specimens were obtained on day 63 following the first vaccine or placebo injection. Some clones are missing from TCRdb's copy, which holds only in-frame ones; the method was immunoSEQ multiplex PCR. The sample lists some 340,000 clones, 70% to 90% occurring once. Sequenced material: peripheral blood, taken in a trial of Ad26.COV2.S vaccine versus placebo. The receptors stem from a person aged 18 to 65 who received the Ad26.COV2.S COVID-19 vaccine or a placebo.

J is TRBJ2-5 and V is TRBV5-1; the D is unclear. V lost 3 bases, J lost 0 bases, and 21 bases lay in between. Germline CDR1 SGHRS, CDR2 YFSETQ. The CDR3 spans 18 residues. This CDR3 reads CASSSPDSVGGYQETQYF. CDR3 sequence (DNA): TGCGCCAGCAGCTCCCCTGATTCAGTGGGTGGCTACCAAGAGACCCAGTACTTC.

As for this clone: The junction differs from germline at one of its ends, possibly a read error. This chain connects TRBV5-1 to TRBJ2-1; unclear D gene. Germline CDR1 and CDR2: SGHRS and YFSETQ. There are 12 residues in the CDR3. DNA of the CDR3: TGCGCCAGCAGCTTGGAGGTCGGATCGGCCGTCTTC. Translated, it gives CASSLEVGSAVF.

CDR3 nucleotide sequence: TGTGCCAGCAGCTTAGACCACCCCGGGACGTCGTATGGCTACACCTTC. This sequence encodes CASSLDHPGTSYGYTF. This rearrangement joins TRBV7-2 to TRBJ1-2; D might be TRBD1 (5 bases). With 1 base removed from V and 5 bases from J, the gap between germline ends came to 17 bases. The CDR3 covers 16 residues. CDR1 SGHTA and CDR2 FQGNSA come from the germline V gene.

J is TRBJ2-7 and V is TRBV9, with TRBD1 matching over 12 bases. Germline V gene lookup returns CDR1 SGDLS and CDR2 YYNGEE. The trim removed 3 bases at V and 5 bases at J, leaving 9 bases unmatched. This CDR3 region has 16 residues. The CDR3 loop reads CASSATGTGGFHEQYF. CDR3 nucleotide sequence: TGTGCCAGCAGCGCGACCGGGACAGGGGGCTTCCACGAGCAGTACTTC.

V gene TRBV2 combines with J gene TRBJ2-7, with 9 nucleotides matching TRBD2. After removal of 4 bases from V and 3 bases from J, the junction contained 7 bases not matched to a gene. This CDR3 is 15 amino acids long. Germline V gives CDR1 SNHLY, CDR2 FYNNEI. DNA for the CDR3: TGTGCCAGCAGTGTTCATCTAGCGGGGAGCTACGAGCAGTACTTC. It translates to CASSVHLAGSYEQYF.

The chain uses TRBV6-5 and TRBJ1-1, with TRBD1 as a possible D gene (5 bases). From germline, CDR1 is MNHEY and CDR2 SVGAGI. The CDR3 totals 13 residues. The V and J ends lost 8 bases and 1 base respectively, with 11 bases between them. CDR3: CASWPGRNTEAFF. As DNA, the CDR3 is TGTGCCAGCTGGCCAGGGAGGAACACTGAAGCTTTCTTT.

The genes are TRBV18 and TRBJ1-1, with TRBD1 matching 7 bases. Looked up from germline, CDR1 is KGHSH and CDR2 is LQKENI. The junction had 8 bases not matched to a gene; V was cut back by 6 bases and J by 7 bases. The CDR3 sequence is 13 residues long. The CDR3 bases are TGTGCCAGCTCGGCAAGGCAGGGGGGTGAAGCTTTCTTT. Its translation is CASSARQGGEAFF.

The chain is built from TRBV28 and TRBJ2-5; no clear D. This CDR3 spans 15 amino acids. Trimming removed 3 bases from V and 5 bases from J, with 16 bases in between. Germline CDR1 reads MDHEN; CDR2 reads SYDVKM. Here the CDR3 DNA reads TGTGCCAGCAGTTTCCGCAGGTTCGGGCAGGAGACCCAGTACTTC. Protein sequence: CASSFRRFGQETQYF.

The CDR3: CASSQDRGDGYTF. The CDR3 nucleotides read TGTGCCAGCAGTCAGGACAGGGGGGATGGCTACACCTTC. The genes are TRBV3-1 (or the pseudogene TRBV3-2) and TRBJ1-2, with 10 nucleotides matching TRBD1. The CDR3 runs 13 residues. V trimming: 6 bases; J trimming: 6 bases; junction bases outside the gene matches: 4. CDR1 is LGHDT, CDR2 YNNKEL, per germline (reference sequence).

The chain carries TRBV6-5 and TRBJ2-7; the D is unclear. V gave up 0 bases and J gave up 3 bases, with 12 bases separating them. The V gene's germline CDR1 is MNHEY and CDR2 SVGAGI. This CDR3 region has 15 residues. The DNA of the CDR3 is TGTGCCAGCAGTTACTCGGACGGACCTCACTACGAGCAGTACTTC. It translates to CASSYSDGPHYEQYF.

The chain links TRBV5-1 to TRBJ2-1, with TRBD1 matching 7 bases. CDR3 length equals 16 residues. The V gene's germline CDR1 is SGHRS and CDR2 YFSETQ. The trim removed 4 bases at V and 4 bases at J, leaving 11 bases unmatched. CDR3 in DNA: TGCGCCAGCAGCAGGCACAGGGGCCTCCTATACAATGAGCAGTTCTTC. The encoded protein is CASSRHRGLLYNEQFF.

This clone appeared a few times. This rearrangement joins TRBV6-5 to TRBJ1-6; D ambiguous. This CDR3 is built from 13 residues. V was pared by 6 bases and J by 8 bases, with 11 bases between. The germline V gene has CDR1 MNHEY and CDR2 SVGAGI. CDR3 coding DNA: TGTGCCAGCAGGAGGGTGAATGATTCACCCCTCCACTTT. Translation gives CASRRVNDSPLHF.

This chain joins TRBV5-1 and TRBJ2-2, with D possibly TRBD2 on 6 matching bases. This CDR3 contains 16 residues. V was trimmed by 3 bases and J by 4 bases, leaving 16 bases between them. Per germline, CDR1 SGHRS and CDR2 YFSETQ. The CDR3 loop reads CASSWGVREPTGELFF. The CDR3 DNA is TGCGCCAGCAGCTGGGGGGTCAGGGAGCCCACCGGGGAGCTGTTTTTT. Using reference TRBV5-1 and TRBJ2-2 for the parts outside the CDR3, the full variable domain is KAGVTQTPRYLIKTRGQQVTLSCSPISGHRSVSWYQQTPGQGLQFLFEYFSETQRNKGNFPGRFSGRQFSNSRSEMNVSTLELGDSALYLCASSWGVREPTGELFFGEGSRLTVL.

The V gene is TRBV7-6, the J gene TRBJ2-7, with 9 bases identical to TRBD1. The V gene's germline CDR1 is SGHVS and CDR2 FNYEAQ. The CDR3 runs 15 residues. V trimming: 4 bases; J trimming: 3 bases; junction bases outside the gene matches: 7. This CDR3 is CASSSLPGQGYEQYF. The CDR3 DNA is TGTGCCAGCAGCTCTTTACCGGGACAGGGCTACGAGCAGTACTTC.

As DNA, the CDR3 is TGTGCCAGCAGCACCCCGAGCAGCGGGGGACCAGGAGATACGCAGTATTTT. It translates to CASSTPSSGGPGDTQYF. The chain joins TRBV7-2 to TRBJ2-3, with 8 nucleotides matching TRBD2. Germline CDR1 is SGHTA and CDR2 is FQGNSA. J was trimmed by 5 bases and V by 5 bases; bases with no gene match: 15. This CDR3 spans 17 amino acids.

V is TRBV6-5 and J is TRBJ1-3; D not resolved. This CDR3 has 13 residues. Trimming shortened V by 5 bases and J by 4 bases, and 9 bases separated the two germline ends. Germline CDR1 reads MNHEY; CDR2 reads SVGAGI. CDR3 residues: CASSRSTGNTIYF. DNA of the CDR3: TGTGCCAGCAGTCGCTCTACCGGAAACACCATATATTTT.

The rearrangement joins TRBV19 to TRBJ2-7; 9 bases fit TRBD1. The CDR3 consists of 14 residues. The germline V gene encodes CDR1 LNHDA and CDR2 SQIVND (reference sequence). V dropped 6 bases and J dropped 3; count of bases not matched to a gene: 6. CDR3 bases: TGTGCCAGTAGCGGGACAGGGTTATTCTACGAGCAGTACTTC. This codes for CASSGTGLFYEQYF.

This rearrangement joins TRBV6-2 or TRBV6-3 to TRBJ2-6; no clear D. Trimming took 2 bases from V and 0 from J, leaving 2 bases between them. Germline lookup yields CDR1 MNHEY and CDR2 SVGEGT. The CDR3 has 14 residues. The CDR3 DNA sequence: TGTGCCAGCAGTTACCGCTCTGGGGCCAACGTCCTGACTTTC. Encoded protein: CASSYRSGANVLTF.

Comments on this clone: Other DNA sequences in this sample translate to the same CDR3. V is TRBV5-1 and J is TRBJ2-5, with 7 nucleotides matching TRBD1. V was pared by 0 bases and J by 1 base, with 6 bases of the junction left unmatched. The CDR3 loop spans 16 amino acids. In germline, CDR1 is SGHRS, CDR2 YFSETQ. The CDR3 DNA reads TGCGCCAGCAGCTTGGCCCAGGGGGTCGGCCAAGAGACCCAGTACTTC. Translated: CASSLAQGVGQETQYF.

This rearrangement joins TRBV7-9 to TRBJ1-4; the D gene is possibly TRBD1 (5 bases). V lost 8 bases and J lost 5, with 12 bases in between. Germline V gene data show CDR1 as SEHNR and CDR2 as FQNEAQ (reference sequence). CDR3 length equals 13 residues. CDR3 nucleotides: TGTGCCAGCGGGCGACAGCAAAATGAAAAACTGTTTTTT. This gives the protein CASGRQQNEKLFF.

This chain's CDR3 is CASSLNGRYSNQPQHF. Written as DNA, the CDR3 is TGTGCCAGCAGCCTGAATGGGCGTTATAGCAATCAGCCCCAGCATTTT. The chain couples TRBV28 to TRBJ1-5; D unresolved. The V end lost 6 bases, the J end lost 0 bases, and 15 bases lay between the germline ends. CDR1 is MDHEN, CDR2 SYDVKM, per germline. This CDR3 has 16 amino acids.

This clone was found a few times. The chain recombines TRBV5-1 with TRBJ2-7; D is perhaps TRBD2 (5 bases). Germline assignment: CDR1 SGHRS and CDR2 YFSETQ. Trimming stripped 3 bases from V and 0 bases from J, with 13 bases between. The CDR3 extends over 15 amino acids. CDR3 protein: CASSSPSGYSYEQYF. Written as DNA, the CDR3 is TGCGCCAGCAGCTCACCCTCGGGGTACTCCTACGAGCAGTACTTC.

This sequence joins TRBV3-1 (or the pseudogene TRBV3-2) and TRBJ2-3, with 7 bases lining up with TRBD2. J lost 3 bases, V lost 3 bases, and 6 bases had no gene match. Per germline, CDR1 LGHDT and CDR2 YNNKEL (reference sequence). The CDR3 is made up of 15 amino acids. In nucleotides, the CDR3 is TGTGCCAGCAGCCAGGGACCGCGGGGGACAGATACGCAGTATTTT. Residues: CASSQGPRGTDTQYF.